These T cell receptor beta chains were read from a single sample in a study of graft-versus-host responses after intestinal transplantation. Sequencing was performed with immunoSEQ multiplex PCR; in TCRdb, only in-frame clones are kept and a portion is missing. The table has 1,500 to 2,000 clones, about two fifths seen once. Material: alloreactive CD8+ T cells from a mixed lymphocyte reaction culture, obtained before transplantation. Receptors originate from a human patient who was an organ donor for intestinal transplantation. CDR3s include the opening cysteine and the closing phenylalanine or tryptophan. D genes are given only for firm matches. A clone size is listed for some rows: how often the clone was seen (once, few, many), or a class if it is expanded.

cdr3_length | d_call | j_call | v_call | clone_size | cdr3_aa | cdr3_nt
15 | . | TRBJ1-5 | TRBV4-1 | . | CASSQDWAGNQPQHF | TGCGCCAGCAGCCAAGATTGGGCAGGAAATCAGCCCCAGCATTTT
13 | . | TRBJ2-7 | TRBV27 | . | CASSFSRGYEQYF | TGTGCCAGCAGTTTCTCCCGGGGTTACGAGCAGTACTTC
16 | . | TRBJ1-1 | TRBV4-1 | few | CASSQVGRPMNTEAFF | TGCGCCAGCAGCCAAGTCGGCAGACCCATGAACACTGAAGCTTTCTTT
17 | TRBD2 | TRBJ2-5 | TRBV5-1 | . | CASSLTLSGGVGETQYF | TGCGCCAGCAGCTTGACCCTGAGCGGGGGGGTCGGAGAGACCCAGTACTTC
17 | TRBD2 | TRBJ2-1 | TRBV7-9 | . | CASSLLLLAGAYNEQFF | TGTGCCAGCAGCTTACTATTACTAGCGGGGGCCTACAATGAGCAGTTCTTC
16 | . | TRBJ1-4 | TRBV4-3 | . | CASSQGAHRAGEKLFF | TGCGCCAGCAGCCAAGGTGCCCACAGGGCGGGCGAAAAACTGTTTTTT
14 | . | TRBJ2-3 | TRBV6-9 | few | CASSYGLAPDTQYF | TGTGCCAGCAGTTACGGGCTAGCTCCAGATACGCAGTATTTT
17 | TRBD2 | TRBJ2-7 | TRBV4-3 | few | CASSQGTSGGAVYEQYF | TGCGCCAGCAGCCAAGGGACTAGCGGGGGGGCAGTCTACGAGCAGTACTTC
12 | . | TRBJ1-3 | TRBV6-5 | . | CASSYSGNTIYF | TGTGCCAGCAGTTACTCTGGAAACACCATATATTTT
14 | . | TRBJ2-7 | TRBV4-1 | . | CASSQGEAQGRQYF | TGCGCCAGCAGCCAGGGAGAGGCACAGGGAAGGCAGTACTTC
18 | . | TRBJ1-6 | TRBV21-1 | . | CASRNFVLHIHHNSPLHF | TGTGCCAGCAGGAACTTTGTGCTACACATACATCATAATTCACCCCTCCACTTT
12 | . | TRBJ2-7 | TRBV6-5 | . | CASSYSTYEQYF | TGTGCCAGCAGTTATTCGACCTACGAGCAGTACTTC
14 | . | TRBJ2-1 | TRBV5-1 | few | CASRTLGSYNEQFF | TGCGCCAGCAGGACACTAGGGTCCTACAATGAGCAGTTCTTC
15 | TRBD1 | TRBJ1-2 | TRBV5-1 | few | CASSKDRGRSYGYTF | TGCGCCAGCAGCAAGGACAGGGGGCGCAGCTATGGCTACACCTTC
14 | TRBD2 | TRBJ2-7 | TRBV5-4 | . | CASSLYGGAYEQYF | TGTGCCAGCAGCTTATACGGGGGGGCCTACGAGCAGTACTTC
15 | . | TRBJ2-2 | TRBV7-9 | . | CATTHPQGRTGELFF | TGTGCCACAACCCACCCCCAGGGTCGGACCGGGGAGCTGTTTTTT
11 | . | TRBJ2-7 | TRBV13 | . | CASSYSYEQYF | TGTGCCAGCAGTTACTCCTACGAGCAGTACTTC
18 | TRBD1 | TRBJ2-3 | TRBV11-1 | once | CASSLKSGTGLQIDTQYF | TGTGCCAGCAGCTTAAAATCCGGGACAGGGCTTCAGATAGATACGCAGTATTTT
14 | . | TRBJ2-7 | TRBV4-1 | . | CASSQVRGSDEQYF | TGCGCCAGCAGCCAAGTAAGGGGCTCGGACGAGCAGTACTTC
15 | . | TRBJ2-7 | TRBV27 | few | CASSHFGTRAYEQYF | TGTGCCAGCAGTCACTTTGGGACCCGGGCCTACGAGCAGTACTTC
14 | . | TRBJ1-5 | TRBV4-1 | few | CASSQGASNQPQHF | TGCGCCAGCAGCCAGGGGGCAAGCAATCAGCCCCAGCATTTT
13 | . | TRBJ1-1 | TRBV13 | large | CASSSWGWTEAFF | TGTGCCAGCAGCTCTTGGGGTTGGACTGAAGCTTTCTTT
19 | TRBD2 | TRBJ2-1 | TRBV28 | . | CASSKSPEGLAGDYNEQFF | TGTGCCAGCAGCAAGTCGCCGGAAGGACTAGCGGGGGATTACAATGAGCAGTTCTTC
14 | TRBD1 | TRBJ1-5 | TRBV6-1 | . | CASSHRGSNQPQHF | TGTGCCAGCAGCCACAGGGGAAGCAATCAGCCCCAGCATTTT
15 | TRBD2 | TRBJ2-7 | TRBV7-9 | . | CASSLTRGAPYEQYF | TGTGCCAGCAGCTTAACGCGGGGGGCCCCCTACGAGCAGTACTTC